This record looks at one T cell receptor (beta chain) sequence and its context. Trimming cost V 4 bases and J 2 bases, with 14 bases left between them. CDR1 and CDR2 (germline): MGHRA, YSYEKL. CDR3 length: 15 residues. The primer mix had 60 Vbeta and 13 Jbeta primers. This table comes from immunoSEQ multiplex PCR, and its TCRdb copy is limited to in-frame clones, with some not included. The data hold around 130,000 clones, with around 70% observed a single time. These data come from a study of cytomegalovirus exposure and HLA in healthy donors. The TCR was taken from a man aged 25-45 years in good health and CMV-seronegative. The sequenced material came from PBMCs. V and J are TRBV4-1 and TRBJ2-5, with D possibly being TRBD1 (6 bases). CDR3 loop: CASSLGQLNQETQYF. The CDR3, as DNA: TGCGCCAGCAGCCTAGGACAGCTGAATCAAGAGACCCAGTACTTC.